This entry lists 2 T cell receptor beta chains sequenced from one sample in a study of T-cell memory formation after mild COVID-19. In TCRdb, the 5' RACE reads were re-called with MiXCR into one record per CDR3 protein. The sample has about 500,000 distinct CDR3 sequences; around 21% are singletons. The sequenced material came from PBMCs or a T cell subset sorted from them (not recorded which). These receptors came from an adult woman who had mild COVID-19 (a few samples of this study predate the infection). Cell type and time point are not known.

This clonotype turned up a few times. The CDR3 reads CASSYRGRYYGYTF. The CDR3 DNA reads TGTGCCAGCAGTTACAGGGGGCGGTACTATGGCTACACCTTC. The chain couples TRBV6-5 to TRBJ1-2, with 7 positions matching TRBD1. The V and J ends lost 2 bases and 3 bases, in that order; junction bases with no gene match: 3. Germline V gene data show CDR1 as MNHEY and CDR2 as SVGAGI. This CDR3 spans 14 amino acids.

This chain's CDR3 is CATGERDTDTQYF. The CDR3 region has the DNA TGTGCCACAGGAGAGCGGGACACAGATACGCAGTATTTT. The rearrangement joins TRBV24-1 to TRBJ2-3; 7 positions match TRBD2. The V gene's germline CDR1 is KGHDR and CDR2 SFDVKD. CDR3 length: 13 amino acids. Trimming cost V 10 bases and J 2 bases; bases outside gene matches: 5.